A single TCR beta chain is shown here with its context. This entry comes from a study of OX40 agonist ivuxolimab in advanced cancers. Study overall: A diagnosis of hepatocellular carcinoma, melanoma, renal cell or head and neck cancer was present in dose-escalation patients.

V lost 4 bases to trimming and J lost 0 bases, with 11 bases between them. Germline-derived CDR1 and CDR2 are SGHRS and YFSETQ. There are 15 residues in the CDR3. Using immunoSEQ multiplex PCR, the repertoire was profiled, and TCRdb retains in-frame clones only, with some absent. This table has about 43,000 clones, around 86% appearing once. Sample: CD4+ or CD8+ T cells sorted from blood, taken in a trial of the OX40 agonist ivuxolimab. This sequence joins TRBV5-1 and TRBJ2-1; no clear D gene. The sequence was obtained from an adult with an advanced solid tumor such as melanoma, head and neck, liver or kidney cancer. The CDR3 spells CASSPYLSSYNEQFF. CDR3 coding DNA: TGCGCCAGCAGCCCTTACTTGAGCTCCTACAATGAGCAGTTCTTC.